This T cell receptor beta chain was sequenced during a study of cytomegalovirus exposure and HLA in healthy donors. The CDR3 runs 17 residues. Trimming took 4 bases from V and 0 from J, leaving 18 bases between them. The germline V gene encodes CDR1 SGHDN and CDR2 FVKESK. The PCR ran on 60 Vbeta and 13 Jbeta primers. Sequencing was performed with immunoSEQ multiplex PCR; in TCRdb, only in-frame clones are kept and a portion is missing. The sample includes about 120,000 clones, 79% of them seen just once. The sequenced material came from PBMCs. The genes are TRBV14 and TRBJ1-1; no clear D gene. The source is a woman aged 18-35 years in good health and CMV-seropositive. The CDR3 DNA is TGTGCCAGCAGCCCCGAGGAGTCCGTCTATATGAACACTGAAGCTTTCTTT. Encoded protein: CASSPEESVYMNTEAFF.